Sequencing of this TCR beta chain was carried out in a study of cytomegalovirus exposure and HLA in healthy donors. Looking at the study overall: Assignment to the Caucasian-associated ancestry cluster applied to less than 85% of the 350 to 500 genotyped donors. General study findings and limits: Presence/absence analyses assumed roughly uniform sequencing depth across donors, which may not hold. Rare TCR sequences predominated, though certain public TCRs were found in many donors.

PCR primers comprised 60 Vbeta and 13 Jbeta primers. The assay was immunoSEQ multiplex PCR, and TCRdb's table has in-frame clones only and misses some. The sample lists 150,000 to 200,000 clones, 65% to 85% seen once, with 4.5% in the top ten. Germline V gene sequence: CDR1 SGHRS, CDR2 YFSETQ. The CDR3 covers 16 residues. Trimming took 0 bases from V and 3 from J; bases not matched to a gene: 6. With regard to this clone: Its antigen is undetermined.

This receptor was obtained from a woman between 45 and 65 years old in good health and CMV-seropositive. Input material: PBMCs. The chain combines TRBV5-1 with TRBJ2-7, with 10 bases matching TRBD1. CDR3 DNA: TGCGCCAGCAGCTTGGTCACCGGGACAGGGGACTACGAGCAGTACTTC. Amino acid sequence: CASSLVTGTGDYEQYF.